Listed below are T cell receptor beta chains from one sample, sequenced in a study of blood T cell repertoires in COVID-19. The method was immunoSEQ multiplex PCR; TCRdb's version includes in-frame clones alone and lacks a portion of them. The sample includes approximately 300,000 clones, 80% to 90% of them seen just once. The sequenced sample was peripheral blood. The receptors were sampled from a man aged 50 to 59 with active or convalescent COVID-19. Each CDR3 is given with its conserved first and last residue. The D gene is left open where the match is weak. Some rows mark clone size as missing; the rest say once, few, many or name a class of expanded clone.

V gene	CDR3 length	D gene	clone size	J gene	CDR3 DNA	CDR3 protein
TRBV18	12	NA	NA	TRBJ1-2	TGTGCCAGCTCACCGTCAGGGGATGGCTACACCTTC	CASSPSGDGYTF
TRBV30	15	TRBD2	NA	TRBJ2-2	TGTGCCTGGAAGGGACTAGCGGGAGTAGCCGGGGAGCTGTTTTTT	CAWKGLAGVAGELFF
TRBV28	14	NA	NA	TRBJ2-7	TGTGCCAGCGGGGAGGGGGGACGGTCCTACGAGCAGTACTTC	CASGEGGRSYEQYF
TRBV2	16	TRBD1	NA	TRBJ1-6	TGTGCCAGCAGTGATACAGGGGAGGCCTATAATTCACCCCTCCACTTT	CASSDTGEAYNSPLHF
TRBV27	15	TRBD2	once	TRBJ2-5	TGTGCCAGCAGTCGGACTAGCGGGGGCAAAGAGACCCAGTACTTC	CASSRTSGGKETQYF
TRBV18	14	TRBD2	once	TRBJ2-1	TGTGCCAGCTCACGGGGGGGGAACAACAATGAGCAGTTCTTC	CASSRGGNNNEQFF
TRBV28	15	TRBD1	NA	TRBJ1-1	TGTGCCAGCAGGGGACAGGGGTTTTTGTTAACTGAAGCTTTCTTT	CASRGQGFLLTEAFF
TRBV6-1	13	NA	NA	TRBJ2-5	TGTGCCAGCAGTGAATCAGGGATCGAGACCCAGTACTTC	CASSESGIETQYF
TRBV6-4	16	TRBD1	NA	TRBJ2-7	TGTGCCAGCAGTGACTCGGACGGGACAGGGAACTACGAGCAGTACTTC	CASSDSDGTGNYEQYF
TRBV7-8	17	TRBD1	NA	TRBJ1-3	TGTGCCAGCAGCTTAATTAAGGGACAGAGTTCTGGAAACACCATATATTTT	CASSLIKGQSSGNTIYF
TRBV24-1	16	NA	NA	TRBJ1-5	TGTGCCACCAGTGATTCGCGTACAGGCCTAAATCAGCCCCAGCATTTT	CATSDSRTGLNQPQHF
TRBV7-2	15	TRBD1	NA	TRBJ1-5	TGTGCCAGCAGCCAAACTCAGGGGGCAGGTCAGCCCCAGCATTTT	CASSQTQGAGQPQHF
TRBV2	14	TRBD1	few	TRBJ2-2	TGTGCCAGTAATACAGGGGGGAACACCGGGGAGCTGTTTTTT	CASNTGGNTGELFF
TRBV11-3	16	NA	NA	TRBJ1-1	TGTGCCAGCAGCTTAGGATCGTCCAGCGGGGGCACTGAAGCTTTCTTT	CASSLGSSSGGTEAFF
TRBV9	15	TRBD2	NA	TRBJ2-7	TGTGCCAGCAGCGTCACTAGCGGGAGGGGGAGCGAGCAGTACTTC	CASSVTSGRGSEQYF
TRBV19	17	TRBD1	NA	TRBJ2-2	TGTGCCAGTAGTATCGGGTCGGGGACAGGGAACACCGGGGAGCTGTTTTTT	CASSIGSGTGNTGELFF
TRBV2	14	NA	NA	TRBJ2-1	TGTGCCAGCAGGGACTACGGAGGCTCCGGTGAGCAGTTCTTC	CASRDYGGSGEQFF
TRBV16	14	NA	NA	TRBJ2-7	TGTGCCAGCAGCCAATCTCGTAGCTCCTACGAGCAGTACTTC	CASSQSRSSYEQYF
TRBV4-1	16	NA	NA	TRBJ1-5	TGCGCCAGCAGCCAAGAGGAGGGGTTAATCAACCAGCCCCAGCATTTT	CASSQEEGLINQPQHF
TRBV10-3	17	NA	NA	TRBJ1-5	TGTGCCATCAGTGAGTCGGTCTCCACTCCTAGCAATCAGCCCCAGCATTTT	CAISESVSTPSNQPQHF
TRBV5-1	17	TRBD2	NA	TRBJ2-2	TGCGCCAGCAGCTTGGGGACTAGCGGATCTTACACCGGGGAGCTGTTTTTT	CASSLGTSGSYTGELFF
TRBV5-4	15	TRBD1	NA	TRBJ2-5	TGTGCCAGCAGCTCAATAGGGACAGAGCAAGAGACCCAGTACTTC	CASSSIGTEQETQYF
TRBV28	16	NA	NA	TRBJ1-4	TGTGCCAGCAGACCATCGGGGGGGGCAACTAATGAAAAACTGTTTTTT	CASRPSGGATNEKLFF
TRBV6-5	11	TRBD1	NA	TRBJ1-2	TGTGCCGGGGGGACAGCCTATGGCTACACCTTC	CAGGTAYGYTF
TRBV28	11	NA	NA	TRBJ2-5	TGTGCCATCAACAGGGAAGAGACCCAGTACTTC	CAINREETQYF
TRBV7-2	14	NA	NA	TRBJ2-4	TGTGCCAGCAGCGAGGGGAGAGGGGGTAACATTCAGTACTTC	CASSEGRGGNIQYF
TRBV29-1	13	NA	NA	TRBJ2-5	TGCAGCGTTCGGAGTGACGGCGGTGAGACCCAGTACTTC	CSVRSDGGETQYF
TRBV3-1/TRBV3-2	14	NA	NA	TRBJ2-1	TGTGCCAGCAGCCAACAGCGCGGCAGCGATGAGCAGTTCTTC	CASSQQRGSDEQFF
TRBV29-1	13	NA	NA	TRBJ1-2	TGCAGCGTTGCGGTGAGGATTGACTATGGCTACACCTTC	CSVAVRIDYGYTF
TRBV30	15	NA	NA	TRBJ1-5	TGTGCCTGGAGGGGATCGGGAAAGGGCAATCAGCCCCAGCATTTT	CAWRGSGKGNQPQHF
TRBV29-1	13	NA	NA	TRBJ1-2	TGCAGCGTTGAGGGCGGGTTTGACGGTGGCTACACCTTC	CSVEGGFDGGYTF
TRBV7-2	15	NA	NA	TRBJ1-5	TGTGCCAGCAGCTTAGACTCGCAGGGCAATCAGCCCCAGCATTTT	CASSLDSQGNQPQHF
TRBV4-3	14	TRBD1	NA	TRBJ1-6	TGCGCCAGCAGCCAGGACAGGTATAATTCACCCCTCCACTTT	CASSQDRYNSPLHF
TRBV9	16	TRBD1	NA	TRBJ1-1	TGTGCCAGCAGCGTAGATGCAGGGGGCGGGGGAACTGAAGCTTTCTTT	CASSVDAGGGGTEAFF
TRBV4-1	16	TRBD1	NA	TRBJ2-5	TGCGCCAGCAGCCGGGGACAGGCCCCGAGCGGCGAGACCCAGTACTTC	CASSRGQAPSGETQYF
TRBV4-3	15	NA	NA	TRBJ1-5	TGCGCCAGCAGCCAGGATCGGACAGACTATCAGCCCCAGCATTTT	CASSQDRTDYQPQHF
TRBV6-6	14	TRBD1	NA	TRBJ1-5	TGTGCCAGCAGCGACCGACAGGGAAATCAGCCCCAGCATTTT	CASSDRQGNQPQHF
TRBV24-1	12	TRBD1	NA	TRBJ2-3	TGTGCCACCGGGACAGGGCCAGATACGCAGTATTTT	CATGTGPDTQYF
TRBV20-1	14	TRBD1	once	TRBJ1-2	TGCAGTGCTAGTTTGACAGGGGATTACTATGGCTACACCTTC	CSASLTGDYYGYTF
TRBV10-3	15	NA	NA	TRBJ1-5	TGTGCCATCAGTGAGTCGGGGGGTCCGGAAGGGCCCCAGCATTTT	CAISESGGPEGPQHF
TRBV6-5	14	TRBD1	NA	TRBJ2-5	TGTGCCAGCAGGAACGAAGGACAGGGCGGGACCCAGTACTTC	CASRNEGQGGTQYF